These T cell receptor beta chains were read from a single sample in a study of T cell responses to AZD1222 COVID-19 vaccine. Profiling relied on immunoSEQ multiplex PCR, and the TCRdb table lists in-frame clones only, not all of them. The repertoire holds 80,000 or so clones, with more than 85% as singletons. The material was peripheral blood, obtained 28 days after the second AZD1222 dose. These TCRs come from an adult who received the AZD1222 COVID-19 vaccine. Each CDR3 is given with its conserved first and last residue. Fields, in order: J gene, clone size, V gene, D gene, CDR3 protein, CDR3 DNA. The D gene is left open where the match is weak. Expanded clones get a size class; other rows say once, few or many, or leave the size out.

j_call: TRBJ1-2
clone_size: -
v_call: TRBV3-1/TRBV3-2
d_call: -
cdr3_aa: CASSQVQAYGYTF
cdr3_nt: TGTGCCAGCAGCCAAGTTCAAGCCTATGGCTACACCTTC

j_call: TRBJ2-7
clone_size: -
v_call: TRBV5-1
d_call: -
cdr3_aa: CASSLGQGPSYEQYF
cdr3_nt: TGCGCCAGCAGCCTGGGGCAGGGCCCATCCTACGAGCAGTACTTC

j_call: TRBJ2-1
clone_size: -
v_call: TRBV11-3
d_call: TRBD1
cdr3_aa: CASSPGTGIYNEQFF
cdr3_nt: TGTGCCAGCAGCCCCGGGACAGGGATTTACAATGAGCAGTTCTTC

j_call: TRBJ1-3
clone_size: -
v_call: TRBV3-1/TRBV3-2
d_call: -
cdr3_aa: CASSQDSHLTGNTIYF
cdr3_nt: TGCGCCAGCAGCCAAGATTCCCACCTTACCGGAAACACCATATATTTT

j_call: TRBJ1-1
clone_size: -
v_call: TRBV19
d_call: -
cdr3_aa: CASKGVKGLNTEAFF
cdr3_nt: TGTGCCAGTAAGGGGGTGAAGGGTCTTAACACTGAAGCTTTCTTT

j_call: TRBJ2-2
clone_size: -
v_call: TRBV13
d_call: TRBD1
cdr3_aa: CASSGRYRGRTGELFF
cdr3_nt: TGTGCCAGCAGCGGACGATACAGGGGGCGCACCGGGGAGCTGTTTTTT

j_call: TRBJ2-7
clone_size: -
v_call: TRBV5-6
d_call: TRBD1
cdr3_aa: CASSLGDRASYEQYF
cdr3_nt: TGTGCCAGCAGCTTGGGGGACAGGGCCTCCTACGAGCAGTACTTC

j_call: TRBJ1-1
clone_size: -
v_call: TRBV4-2
d_call: -
cdr3_aa: CASSQESVRMSTEAFF
cdr3_nt: TGTGCCAGCAGCCAAGAATCCGTACGGATGAGTACTGAAGCTTTCTTT

j_call: TRBJ2-5
clone_size: once
v_call: TRBV6-1
d_call: -
cdr3_aa: CASSEAEGGLVTQYF
cdr3_nt: TGTGCCAGCAGTGAAGCGGAAGGGGGGCTAGTGACCCAGTACTTC

j_call: TRBJ2-5
clone_size: -
v_call: TRBV10-3
d_call: -
cdr3_aa: CAISEADRQETQYF
cdr3_nt: TGTGCCATCAGTGAGGCGGACAGACAAGAGACCCAGTACTTC

j_call: TRBJ2-5
clone_size: -
v_call: TRBV4-3
d_call: TRBD2
cdr3_aa: CASSRGSGRAQETQYF
cdr3_nt: TGCGCCAGCAGCCGAGGGAGCGGGAGGGCGCAAGAGACCCAGTACTTC

j_call: TRBJ2-1
clone_size: -
v_call: TRBV2
d_call: -
cdr3_aa: CATTRLMARLFF
cdr3_nt: TGTGCCACCACTCGGCTCATGGCCCGACTTTTCTTC

j_call: TRBJ2-2
clone_size: few
v_call: TRBV7-6
d_call: TRBD2
cdr3_aa: CASSLLAGGAGELFF
cdr3_nt: TGTGCCAGCAGCTTATTGGCGGGAGGCGCCGGGGAGCTGTTTTTT

j_call: TRBJ2-1
clone_size: -
v_call: TRBV9
d_call: TRBD2
cdr3_aa: CASSAAGVSGSDEQFF
cdr3_nt: TGTGCCAGCAGCGCCGCGGGGGTTAGCGGGAGCGATGAGCAGTTCTTC

j_call: TRBJ2-7
clone_size: -
v_call: TRBV7-8
d_call: -
cdr3_aa: CASSLELPYEQYF
cdr3_nt: TGTGCCAGCAGCTTAGAACTTCCCTACGAGCAGTACTTC

j_call: TRBJ1-2
clone_size: -
v_call: TRBV19
d_call: -
cdr3_aa: CASSQWGGWGSSYGYTF
cdr3_nt: TGTGCCAGTAGCCAGTGGGGAGGATGGGGCTCCTCCTATGGCTACACCTTC

j_call: TRBJ1-3
clone_size: -
v_call: TRBV3-1/TRBV3-2
d_call: -
cdr3_aa: CASSHPRAIYF
cdr3_nt: TGTGCCAGCAGCCATCCCAGGGCCATATATTTT

j_call: TRBJ2-7
clone_size: -
v_call: TRBV28
d_call: -
cdr3_aa: CASSLIQTYEQYF
cdr3_nt: TGTGCCAGCAGTTTAATCCAGACCTACGAGCAGTACTTC

j_call: TRBJ2-2
clone_size: -
v_call: TRBV27
d_call: -
cdr3_aa: CASVGVTGELFF
cdr3_nt: TGTGCCAGCGTAGGGGTGACCGGGGAGCTGTTTTTT

j_call: TRBJ2-5
clone_size: -
v_call: TRBV12-3/TRBV12-4
d_call: TRBD2
cdr3_aa: CASRLAGGETQYF
cdr3_nt: TGTGCCAGCCGACTAGCGGGAGGGGAGACCCAGTACTTC

j_call: TRBJ1-1
clone_size: -
v_call: TRBV7-9
d_call: -
cdr3_aa: CASNTANRQNTEAFF
cdr3_nt: TGTGCCAGCAACACAGCAAACCGCCAGAACACTGAAGCTTTCTTT

j_call: TRBJ1-4
clone_size: -
v_call: TRBV19
d_call: -
cdr3_aa: CAATHRIGEKLFF
cdr3_nt: TGTGCTGCTACCCACAGGATTGGGGAAAAACTGTTTTTT

j_call: TRBJ1-2
clone_size: -
v_call: TRBV28
d_call: -
cdr3_aa: CASSLTARGYTF
cdr3_nt: TGTGCCAGCAGTTTGACCGCAAGGGGCTACACCTTC

j_call: TRBJ2-1
clone_size: -
v_call: TRBV9
d_call: -
cdr3_aa: CASSVGRLDEQFF
cdr3_nt: TGTGCCAGCAGCGTAGGACGACTAGACGAGCAGTTCTTC

j_call: TRBJ1-1
clone_size: -
v_call: TRBV6-5
d_call: -
cdr3_aa: CASSYGAGNTEAFF
cdr3_nt: TGTGCCAGCAGTTACGGTGCCGGGAACACTGAAGCTTTCTTT

j_call: TRBJ1-1
clone_size: few
v_call: TRBV14
d_call: -
cdr3_aa: CASSATENTEAFF
cdr3_nt: TGTGCCAGCAGCGCGACAGAGAACACTGAAGCTTTCTTT

j_call: TRBJ2-7
clone_size: -
v_call: TRBV5-6
d_call: -
cdr3_aa: CASSLAGLSYEQYF
cdr3_nt: TGTGCCAGCAGCTTGGCCGGCCTTTCCTACGAGCAGTACTTC

j_call: TRBJ2-5
clone_size: once
v_call: TRBV5-6
d_call: TRBD2
cdr3_aa: CASSLVRLAGEETQYF
cdr3_nt: TGTGCCAGCAGCTTGGTTAGACTAGCGGGGGAAGAGACCCAGTACTTC

j_call: TRBJ2-2
clone_size: -
v_call: TRBV4-3
d_call: -
cdr3_aa: CASSKRMGDSGELFF
cdr3_nt: TGCGCCAGCAGCAAACGAATGGGGGATTCCGGGGAGCTGTTTTTT

j_call: TRBJ2-7
clone_size: -
v_call: TRBV9
d_call: -
cdr3_aa: CASSVGRDPTYEQYF
cdr3_nt: TGTGCCAGCAGCGTAGGAAGGGATCCTACCTACGAGCAGTACTTC

j_call: TRBJ2-1
clone_size: -
v_call: TRBV19
d_call: -
cdr3_aa: CASTKAGYNEQFF
cdr3_nt: TGTGCCAGTACAAAAGCAGGGTACAATGAGCAGTTCTTC

j_call: TRBJ2-1
clone_size: once
v_call: TRBV6-6
d_call: TRBD2
cdr3_aa: CASSFSTSGVGNEQFF
cdr3_nt: TGTGCCAGCAGTTTTTCGACTAGCGGGGTGGGAAATGAGCAGTTCTTC

j_call: TRBJ1-2
clone_size: once
v_call: TRBV20-1
d_call: -
cdr3_aa: CSASSRARGGYTF
cdr3_nt: TGCAGTGCTAGTTCCAGGGCGCGGGGTGGCTACACCTTC

j_call: TRBJ2-3
clone_size: -
v_call: TRBV5-1
d_call: TRBD2
cdr3_aa: CASSLVASGSGRGFTDTQYF
cdr3_nt: TGCGCCAGCAGCTTGGTTGCTAGCGGGTCCGGCCGGGGTTTCACAGATACGCAGTATTTT

j_call: TRBJ2-7
clone_size: once
v_call: TRBV6-2/TRBV6-3
d_call: TRBD2
cdr3_aa: CASSFKLAGSTYEQYF
cdr3_nt: TGTGCCAGCAGTTTCAAACTAGCGGGATCCACCTACGAGCAGTACTTC

j_call: TRBJ2-7
clone_size: -
v_call: TRBV19
d_call: -
cdr3_aa: CASAEEPSYEQYF
cdr3_nt: TGTGCCAGCGCGGAAGAGCCCTCCTACGAGCAGTACTTC

j_call: TRBJ2-5
clone_size: once
v_call: TRBV6-2/TRBV6-3
d_call: TRBD2
cdr3_aa: CASSYVLAGGKETQYF
cdr3_nt: TGTGCCAGCAGTTACGTTCTAGCGGGAGGGAAAGAGACCCAGTACTTC

j_call: TRBJ2-1
clone_size: -
v_call: TRBV30
d_call: -
cdr3_aa: CAWGAPPTGGQFF
cdr3_nt: TGTGCCTGGGGGGCCCCACCCACAGGAGGGCAGTTCTTC

j_call: TRBJ2-5
clone_size: -
v_call: TRBV11-2
d_call: -
cdr3_aa: CASSLVFSGRIQETQYF
cdr3_nt: TGTGCCAGCAGCTTAGTTTTTTCGGGACGGATCCAAGAGACCCAGTACTTC